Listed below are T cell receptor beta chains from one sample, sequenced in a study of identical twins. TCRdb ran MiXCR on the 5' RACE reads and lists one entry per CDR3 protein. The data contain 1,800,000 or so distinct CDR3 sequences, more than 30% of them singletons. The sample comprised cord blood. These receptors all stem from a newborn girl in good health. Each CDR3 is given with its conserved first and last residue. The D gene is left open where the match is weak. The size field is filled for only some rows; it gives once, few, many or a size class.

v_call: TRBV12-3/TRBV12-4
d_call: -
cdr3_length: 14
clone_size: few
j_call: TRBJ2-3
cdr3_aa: CASRSSVTTDTQYF
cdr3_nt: TGTGCCAGCAGAAGTAGCGTGACCACAGATACGCAGTATTTT

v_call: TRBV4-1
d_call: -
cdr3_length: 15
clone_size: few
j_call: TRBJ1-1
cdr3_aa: CASSPTDSRGTEAFF
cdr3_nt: TGCGCCAGCAGCCCAACCGACAGCCGTGGCACTGAAGCTTTCTTT

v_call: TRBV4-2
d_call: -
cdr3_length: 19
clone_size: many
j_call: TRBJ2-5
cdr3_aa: CASSQESDLSRRNQETQYF
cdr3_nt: TGTGCCAGCAGCCAAGAAAGTGATCTCTCGCGTAGAAACCAAGAGACCCAGTACTTC

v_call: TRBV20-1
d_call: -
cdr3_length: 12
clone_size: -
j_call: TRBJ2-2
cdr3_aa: CSALQNTGELFF
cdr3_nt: TGCAGTGCCTTACAGAACACCGGGGAGCTGTTTTTT

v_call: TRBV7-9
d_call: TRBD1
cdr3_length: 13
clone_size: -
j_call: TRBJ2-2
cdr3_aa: CASSYRGGGELFF
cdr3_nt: TGTGCCAGCAGCTACAGGGGTGGAGGGGAGCTGTTTTTT

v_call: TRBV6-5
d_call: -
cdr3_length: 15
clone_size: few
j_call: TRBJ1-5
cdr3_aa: CASSRGGMGNQPQHF
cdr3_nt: TGTGCCAGCAGTAGGGGGGGGATGGGGAATCAGCCCCAGCATTTT

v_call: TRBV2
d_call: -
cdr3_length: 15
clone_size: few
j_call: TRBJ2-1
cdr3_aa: CASSQGTGGLREQFF
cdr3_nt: TGTGCCAGCAGTCAGGGGACTGGAGGGCTCCGTGAGCAGTTCTTC

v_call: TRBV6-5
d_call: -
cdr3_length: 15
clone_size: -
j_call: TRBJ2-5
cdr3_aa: CASSRGGGSGETQYF
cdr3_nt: TGTGCCAGCAGTCGAGGTGGGGGGTCGGGAGAGACCCAGTACTTC

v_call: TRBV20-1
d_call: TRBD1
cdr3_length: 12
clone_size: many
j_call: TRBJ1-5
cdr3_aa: CSARDRDQPQHF
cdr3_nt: TGCAGTGCTAGGGACAGGGATCAGCCCCAGCATTTT

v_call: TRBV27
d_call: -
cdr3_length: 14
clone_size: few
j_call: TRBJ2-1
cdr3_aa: CASSLGLGGSEQFF
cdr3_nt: TGTGCCAGCAGTTTAGGGCTAGGGGGGAGTGAGCAGTTCTTC

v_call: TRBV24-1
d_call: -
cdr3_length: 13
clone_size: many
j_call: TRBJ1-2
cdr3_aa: CATSKGGNYGYTF
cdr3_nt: TGTGCCACCAGTAAGGGGGGAAACTATGGCTACACCTTC

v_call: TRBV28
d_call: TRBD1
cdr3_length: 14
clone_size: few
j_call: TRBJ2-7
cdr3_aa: CASSSTGGASEQYF
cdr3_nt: TGTGCCAGCAGTTCGACAGGGGGGGCCTCCGAGCAGTACTTC

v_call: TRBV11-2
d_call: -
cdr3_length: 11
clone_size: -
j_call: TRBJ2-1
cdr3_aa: CASSLWVEQFF
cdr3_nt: TGTGCCAGCAGCTTGTGGGTTGAGCAGTTCTTC

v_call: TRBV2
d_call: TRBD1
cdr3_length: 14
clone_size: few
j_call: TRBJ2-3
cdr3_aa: CARQGGTGLDTQYF
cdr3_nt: TGTGCCCGCCAGGGAGGGACAGGGTTAGATACGCAGTATTTT

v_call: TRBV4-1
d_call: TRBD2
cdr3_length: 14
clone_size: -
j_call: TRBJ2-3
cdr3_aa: CASSRWTSEDTQYF
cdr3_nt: TGCGCCAGCAGCCGGTGGACTAGCGAGGATACGCAGTATTTT

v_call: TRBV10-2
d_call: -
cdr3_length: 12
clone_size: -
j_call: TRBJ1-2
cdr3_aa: CASSGQYMDYTF
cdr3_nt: TGCGCCAGCAGTGGACAGTATATGGACTACACCTTC

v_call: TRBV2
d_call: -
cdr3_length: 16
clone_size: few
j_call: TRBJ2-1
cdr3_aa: CASSEGTRSSYNEQFF
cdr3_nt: TGTGCCAGCAGTGAAGGGACTCGAAGCTCCTACAATGAGCAGTTCTTC

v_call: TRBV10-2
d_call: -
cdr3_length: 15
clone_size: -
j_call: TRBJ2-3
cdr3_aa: CASVEGGAGTDTQYF
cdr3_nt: TGCGCCAGCGTCGAAGGGGGGGCGGGCACAGATACGCAGTATTTT

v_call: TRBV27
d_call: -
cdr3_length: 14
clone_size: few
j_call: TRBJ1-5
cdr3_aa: CASSLSPGDQPQHF
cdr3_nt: TGTGCCAGCAGTTTATCGCCAGGCGATCAGCCCCAGCATTTT

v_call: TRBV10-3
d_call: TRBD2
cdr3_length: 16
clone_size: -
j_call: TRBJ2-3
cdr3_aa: CAISETSGGGTDTQYF
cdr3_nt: TGTGCCATCAGTGAGACTAGCGGGGGGGGCACAGATACGCAGTATTTT

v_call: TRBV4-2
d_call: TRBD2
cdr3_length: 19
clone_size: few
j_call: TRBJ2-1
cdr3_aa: CASIRDTTSGASSYNEQFF
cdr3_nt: TGTGCCAGCATCCGGGACACCACTAGCGGGGCGAGCTCCTACAATGAGCAGTTCTTC

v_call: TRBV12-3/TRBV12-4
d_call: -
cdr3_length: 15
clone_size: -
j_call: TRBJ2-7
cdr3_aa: CASSRGAVESYEQYF
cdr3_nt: TGTGCCAGCAGTCGCGGAGCGGTGGAATCCTACGAGCAGTACTTC

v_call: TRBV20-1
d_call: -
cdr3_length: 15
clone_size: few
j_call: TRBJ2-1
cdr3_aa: CSARPLATVGIEQFF
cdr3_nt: TGCAGTGCTAGGCCCCTAGCAACAGTTGGGATTGAGCAGTTCTTC

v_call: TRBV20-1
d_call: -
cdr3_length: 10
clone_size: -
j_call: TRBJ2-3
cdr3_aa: CSAFRDTQYF
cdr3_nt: TGCAGTGCTTTCAGAGATACGCAGTATTTT

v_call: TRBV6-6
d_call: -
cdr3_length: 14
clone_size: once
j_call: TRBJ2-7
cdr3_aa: CASSDFQDSYEQYF
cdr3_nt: TGTGCCAGCAGCGATTTCCAGGACAGCTACGAGCAGTACTTC

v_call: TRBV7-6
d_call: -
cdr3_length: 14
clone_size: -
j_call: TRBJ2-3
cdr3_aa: CASSLRRGGDTQYF
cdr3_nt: TGTGCCAGCAGCTTACGGCGCGGTGGGGATACGCAGTATTTT

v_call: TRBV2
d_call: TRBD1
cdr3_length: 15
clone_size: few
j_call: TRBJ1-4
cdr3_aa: CASSAGGATNEKLFF
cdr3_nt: TGTGCCAGCAGTGCAGGGGGAGCAACTAATGAAAAACTGTTTTTT

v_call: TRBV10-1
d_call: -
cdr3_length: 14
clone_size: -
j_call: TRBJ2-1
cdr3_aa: CATPTDSSYNEQFF
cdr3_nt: TGCGCCACGCCGACCGACAGCTCCTACAATGAGCAGTTCTTC

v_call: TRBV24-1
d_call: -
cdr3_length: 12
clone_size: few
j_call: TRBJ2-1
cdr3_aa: CATRGGGNEQFF
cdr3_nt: TGTGCCACCCGGGGAGGGGGCAATGAGCAGTTCTTC

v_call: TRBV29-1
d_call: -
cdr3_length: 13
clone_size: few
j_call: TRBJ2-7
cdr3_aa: CSVEGHADYEQYF
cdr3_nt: TGCAGCGTTGAAGGTCACGCCGACTACGAGCAGTACTTC

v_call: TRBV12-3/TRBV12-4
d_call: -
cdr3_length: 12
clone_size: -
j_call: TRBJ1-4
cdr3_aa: CASTPRDGKLFF
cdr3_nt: TGTGCCAGCACCCCCAGGGACGGGAAACTGTTTTTT

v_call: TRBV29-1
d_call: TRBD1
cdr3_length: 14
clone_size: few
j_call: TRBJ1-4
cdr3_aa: CSVLGGQGNEKLFF
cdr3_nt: TGCAGCGTTCTGGGGGGACAGGGAAATGAAAAACTGTTTTTT

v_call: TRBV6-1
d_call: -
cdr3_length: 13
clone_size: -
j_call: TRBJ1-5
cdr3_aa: CASSDKGLQPQHF
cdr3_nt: TGTGCCAGCAGTGATAAAGGGCTCCAGCCCCAGCATTTT

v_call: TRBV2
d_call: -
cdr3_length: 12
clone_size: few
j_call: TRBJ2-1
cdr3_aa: CASTGHYNEQFF
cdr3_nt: TGTGCCAGCACGGGACACTACAATGAGCAGTTCTTC

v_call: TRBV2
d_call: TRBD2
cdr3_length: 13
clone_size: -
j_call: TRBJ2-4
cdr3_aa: CASSERDYWEQYF
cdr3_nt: TGTGCCAGCAGTGAAAGGGACTACTGGGAGCAGTACTTC

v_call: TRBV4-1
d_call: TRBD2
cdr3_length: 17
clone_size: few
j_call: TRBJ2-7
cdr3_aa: CASSQVATSGEPYEQYF
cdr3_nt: TGCGCCAGCAGCCAAGTAGCGACTAGCGGGGAACCCTACGAGCAGTACTTC

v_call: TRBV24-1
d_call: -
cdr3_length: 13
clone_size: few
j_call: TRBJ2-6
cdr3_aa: CATKQTGANVLTF
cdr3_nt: TGTGCCACCAAGCAGACTGGGGCCAACGTCCTGACTTTC

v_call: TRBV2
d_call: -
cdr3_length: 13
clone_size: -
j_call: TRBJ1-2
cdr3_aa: CAQGRPSSGGYTF
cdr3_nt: TGTGCCCAGGGGAGGCCCTCGTCCGGTGGCTACACCTTC

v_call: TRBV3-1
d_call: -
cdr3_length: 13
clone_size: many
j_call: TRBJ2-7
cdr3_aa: CASRSTSEYEQYF
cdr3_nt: TGTGCCAGCAGGTCTACTAGTGAATACGAGCAGTACTTC

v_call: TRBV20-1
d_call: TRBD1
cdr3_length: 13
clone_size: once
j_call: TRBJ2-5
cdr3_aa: CNAIQGGQETQYF
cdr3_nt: TGCAATGCAATACAGGGGGGTCAAGAGACCCAGTACTTC

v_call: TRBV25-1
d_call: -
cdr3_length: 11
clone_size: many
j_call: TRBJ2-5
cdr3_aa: CASSDSWPQYF
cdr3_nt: TGTGCCAGCAGTGACAGCTGGCCCCAGTACTTC

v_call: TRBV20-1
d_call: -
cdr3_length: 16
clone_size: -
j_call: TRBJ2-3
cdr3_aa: CSARDIKRSSTDTQYF
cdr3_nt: TGCAGTGCTAGAGATATTAAGCGTAGTAGCACAGATACGCAGTATTTT

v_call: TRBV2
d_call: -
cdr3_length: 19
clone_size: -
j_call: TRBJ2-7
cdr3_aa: CASSDHPGWGSLSSYEQYF
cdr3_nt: TGTGCCAGCAGTGATCACCCTGGTTGGGGATCTTTAAGCTCCTACGAGCAGTACTTC

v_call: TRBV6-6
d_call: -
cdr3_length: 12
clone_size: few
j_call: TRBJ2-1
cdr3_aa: CASSTDANEQFF
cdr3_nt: TGTGCCAGCAGCACCGACGCCAATGAGCAGTTCTTC

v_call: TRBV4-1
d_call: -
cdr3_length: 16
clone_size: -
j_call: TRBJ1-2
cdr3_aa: CASSPNSPQGNYGYTF
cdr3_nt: TGCGCCAGCAGCCCCAATTCACCACAGGGTAACTATGGCTACACCTTC

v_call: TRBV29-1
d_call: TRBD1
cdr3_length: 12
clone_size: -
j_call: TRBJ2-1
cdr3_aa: CSGAQGINEQFF
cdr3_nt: TGCAGCGGAGCACAGGGGATCAATGAGCAGTTCTTC

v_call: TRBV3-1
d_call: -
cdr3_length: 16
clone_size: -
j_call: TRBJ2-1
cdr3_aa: CASSQDRGLTDNEQFF
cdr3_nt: TGTGCCAGCAGCCAAGATCGGGGTCTAACAGACAATGAGCAGTTCTTC

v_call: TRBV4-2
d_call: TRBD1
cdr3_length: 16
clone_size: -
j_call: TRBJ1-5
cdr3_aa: CASSQERQGKNQPQHF
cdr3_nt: TGTGCCAGCAGCCAAGAAAGACAGGGGAAAAATCAGCCCCAGCATTTT

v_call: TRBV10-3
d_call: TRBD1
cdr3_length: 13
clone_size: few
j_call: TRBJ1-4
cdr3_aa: CAISPGQGEKLFF
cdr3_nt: TGTGCCATCAGTCCGGGACAGGGGGAAAAACTGTTTTTT

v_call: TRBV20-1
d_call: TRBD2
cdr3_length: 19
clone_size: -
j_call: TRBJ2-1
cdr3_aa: CSASQRVGTSGNSYNERFF
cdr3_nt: TGCAGTGCTAGCCAGCGAGTCGGGACTAGCGGTAACTCCTACAATGAGCGGTTCTTC

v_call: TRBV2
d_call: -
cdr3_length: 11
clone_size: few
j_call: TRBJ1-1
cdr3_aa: CASSVYTEAFF
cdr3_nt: TGTGCCAGCAGTGTTTACACTGAAGCTTTCTTT

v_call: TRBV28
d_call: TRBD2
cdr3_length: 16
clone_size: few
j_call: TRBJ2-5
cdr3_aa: CASSMTSGSGNSPQYF
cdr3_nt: TGTGCCAGCAGTATGACGAGCGGGAGCGGGAATAGTCCCCAGTACTTC

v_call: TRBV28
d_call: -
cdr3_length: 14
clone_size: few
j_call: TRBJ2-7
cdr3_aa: CASSPLRGEYEQYF
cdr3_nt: TGTGCCAGCAGTCCCCTGAGGGGGGAGTACGAGCAGTACTTC

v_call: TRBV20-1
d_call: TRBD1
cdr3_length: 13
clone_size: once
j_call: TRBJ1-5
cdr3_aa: CSAGTGANQPQHF
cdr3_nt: TGCAGTGCTGGAACAGGGGCCAATCAGCCCCAGCATTTT

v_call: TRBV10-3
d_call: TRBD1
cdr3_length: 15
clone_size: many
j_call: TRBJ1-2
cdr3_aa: CAISVGQGANYGYTF
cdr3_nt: TGTGCCATCAGTGTCGGACAGGGGGCGAACTATGGCTACACCTTC